This TCR beta chain was retrieved from a study of siplizumab effects on memory and regulatory T cells. V was trimmed by 2 bases and J by 4 bases, leaving 8 bases between them. The CDR3 length is 13 residues. The V gene's germline CDR1 is ENHRY and CDR2 SYGVKD. Worth noting for this clone: Its target is not known.

Broader study findings: Suppressive function of proliferating Tregs from siplizumab cultures was not confirmed. Naive T cells were seen as more diverse than memory cells and as major alloresponse contributors.

Only in-frame clones appear in the TCRdb table, and some are missing; sequencing was by immunoSEQ multiplex PCR. The sample includes some 41,000 clones, 89% of them seen just once. This receptor was taken from a human donor in good health. The specimen sequenced was naive CD4+ T cells sorted from blood. The V and J genes are TRBV10-3 and TRBJ1-1, with unresolved D. The CDR3 nucleotides are TGTGCCATCAGTGAGCCCCCCGGCACTGAAGCTTTCTTT. This encodes CAISEPPGTEAFF.